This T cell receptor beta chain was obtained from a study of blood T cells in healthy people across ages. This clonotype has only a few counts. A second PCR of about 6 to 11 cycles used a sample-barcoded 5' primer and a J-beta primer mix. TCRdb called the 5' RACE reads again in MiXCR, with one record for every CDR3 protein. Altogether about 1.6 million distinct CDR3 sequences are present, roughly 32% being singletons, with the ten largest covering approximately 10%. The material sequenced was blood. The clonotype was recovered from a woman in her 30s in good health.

The CDR3 bases are TGTGCCAGCAGGGCGGATAATGAAAAACTGTTTTTT. Amino acids: CASRADNEKLFF. The chain employs TRBV27 and TRBJ1-4; D gene unclear. This CDR3 has 12 residues. The V end lost 6 bases, the J end lost 4 bases, and 6 bases lay between the germline ends. Looked up from germline, CDR1 is MNHEY and CDR2 is SMNVEV (reference sequence). Filled out from reference TRBV27 and TRBJ1-4, the complete variable domain reads EAQVTQNPRYLITVTGKKLTVTCSQNMNHEYMSWYRQDPGLGLRQIYYSMNVEVTDKGDVPEGYKVSRKEKRNFPLILESPSPNQTSLYFCASRADNEKLFFGSGTQLSVL.